The 26 T cell receptor beta chains in this list originate from one sample, sequenced in a study of blood T cells in healthy people across ages. The second PCR ran roughly 6 to 12 cycles with a sample-barcoded 5' primer and J-beta primers. MiXCR, applied by TCRdb to the 5' RACE reads, yields one record per CDR3 protein. The data contain around 1,500,000 distinct CDR3 sequences, roughly 27% of them singletons. The sequenced sample consisted of blood. The receptors come from a woman aged 25-40 years in good health.

This clonotype was observed many times. The V gene is TRBV5-5, the J gene TRBJ2-5, with TRBD2 identical over 9 bases. This CDR3 spans 15 amino acids. The germline CDR1 and CDR2 sequences are SGHKS and YYEKEE (reference sequence). The J segment lost 1 base and the V segment lost 4 bases, leaving 5 bases of the junction unmatched. This chain's CDR3 is CASSRLAVLQETQYF. In DNA, the CDR3 is TGTGCCAGCAGCCGACTAGCGGTACTCCAAGAGACCCAGTACTTC.

This clonotype occurred many times. The V call is TRBV12-3 or TRBV12-4, the J call TRBJ1-2; weak D call: TRBD1 (5 bases). V lost 3 bases and J lost 2, with 10 bases in between. The CDR3 extends over 14 amino acids. The CDR3 here is CASSLGLKNYGYTF. The CDR3 bases are TGTGCCAGCAGTTTGGGGCTTAAAAACTATGGCTACACCTTC.

This clonotype was detected a few times. This chain uses TRBV2 with TRBJ2-7; D may be TRBD1 (6 bases). The germline CDR1 and CDR2 sequences are SNHLY and FYNNEI. V was cut by 8 bases and J by 5 bases, with 13 bases left in between. The CDR3 covers 12 residues. The CDR3: CASVQGENEQYF. The CDR3 nucleotides are TGTGCCAGCGTACAGGGAGAAAACGAGCAGTACTTC.

The rearrangement joins TRBV20-1 to TRBJ1-3; D unclear. Germline CDR1 DFQATT, CDR2 SNEGSKA (reference sequence). CDR3 size: 13 residues. Trimming cost V 2 bases and J 3 bases, with 8 bases left between them. The CDR3 sequence is CSARQEYGNTIYF. The DNA of the CDR3 is TGCAGTGCTAGACAGGAGTATGGAAACACCATATATTTT.

This clonotype was found many times. The chain combines TRBV7-6 with TRBJ2-5; D not certain. This CDR3 is built from 12 residues. V lost 5 bases to trimming and J lost 2 bases, with 6 bases between them. CDR1 is SGHVS and CDR2 is FNYEAQ in the germline V gene. For the CDR3, the DNA is TGTGCCAGCAGCGGACCTCAAGAGACCCAGTACTTC. Encoded protein: CASSGPQETQYF.

This chain links TRBV29-1 with TRBJ1-1; TRBD1 aligns across 10 bases. The ends lost 8 bases at V and 1 base at J; junction bases unmatched: 13. The CDR3 runs to 16 residues. CDR1 and CDR2 (germline): SQVTM, ANQGSEA. The DNA for the CDR3 is TGCAGCCTATCCCGGGACAGGGGATTCAGGAACACTGAAGCTTTCTTT. It translates to CSLSRDRGFRNTEAFF. Combining the CDR3 with reference TRBV29-1 and TRBJ1-1 gives the whole variable domain SAVISQKPSRDICQRGTSLTIQCQVDSQVTMMFWYRQQPGQSLTLIATANQGSEATYESGFVIDKFPISRPNLTFSTLTVSNMSPEDSSIYLCSLSRDRGFRNTEAFFGQGTRLTVV.

This clonotype was seen only a few times. The V and J genes are TRBV2 and TRBJ2-6; 9 nucleotides align to TRBD1. The CDR3 spans 15 residues. CDR1 is SNHLY, CDR2 FYNNEI, per germline. V lost 8 bases, J lost 2 bases, and 4 bases stayed unmatched. The CDR3 reads CASGTGRTGANVLTF. The CDR3, as DNA: TGTGCCAGCGGGACAGGGCGGACTGGGGCCAACGTCCTGACTTTC.

The chain uses TRBV2 and TRBJ2-2; D is undetermined. This CDR3 contains 16 residues. V was pared by 7 bases and J by 2 bases, with 17 bases between. CDR1 and CDR2 (germline): SNHLY, FYNNEI. Written as DNA, the CDR3 is TGTGCCAGCAAACAAGGGTCGGAGAGAAACACCGGGGAGCTGTTTTTT. Its protein is CASKQGSERNTGELFF.

The genes are TRBV7-2 and TRBJ2-7; no definite D call. V dropped 6 bases and J dropped 6 bases, with 12 bases sitting between them. Germline CDR1 SGHTA, CDR2 FQGNSA. This CDR3 comprises 12 residues. Here the CDR3 reads CASRDVSSEQYF. The CDR3 bases are TGTGCCAGCAGAGATGTCTCGAGCGAGCAGTACTTC.

This chain uses TRBV5-1 with TRBJ1-2; unclear D gene. In germline, CDR1 is SGHRS, CDR2 YFSETQ. Trimming shortened V by 4 bases and J by 7 bases, and 17 bases separated the two germline ends. This CDR3 comprises 14 residues. The CDR3 bases are TGCGCCAGCAGCCCGGATGAAGTAACGGGTGGCTACACCTTC. It yields the protein CASSPDEVTGGYTF.

This clonotype was recorded many times. The chain recombines TRBV10-3 with TRBJ1-5; D gene ambiguous. The length of the CDR3 is 13 residues. Germline V gene sequence: CDR1 ENHRY, CDR2 SYGVKD. V lost 2 bases and J 5 bases, leaving 7 bases between the germline ends. DNA for the CDR3: TGTGCCATCAGTGAGGACTGGGATCAGCCCCAGCATTTT. Its translation is CAISEDWDQPQHF.

Notes on this clonotype: This may arise from a read error, as a much more abundant clone is one base away. The chain couples TRBV6-4 to TRBJ2-3; a weak D match, TRBD2 (5 bases). Per the germline V gene, CDR1 is MRHNA and CDR2 is SNTAGT. The CDR3 is made up of 15 amino acids. This chain's CDR3 is CVSSDSGIHTDTQYF. In DNA, the CDR3 is TGTGTCAGCAGTGATTCCGGGATACACACAGATACGCAGTATTTT.

The chain is built from TRBV7-2 and TRBJ2-5, with D possibly TRBD2 on 5 matching bases. CDR3 size: 14 residues. With 5 bases removed from V and 11 bases from J, the gap between germline ends came to 21 bases. Germline V gene data show CDR1 as SGHTA and CDR2 as FQGNSA. The CDR3 is CASSASVAGGEQYF. The CDR3 DNA reads TGTGCCAGCAGCGCGAGCGTCGCGGGCGGTGAGCAGTACTTC.

As concerns this clonotype: This may be a read error, as it is one base from a much larger clone. The chain has TRBV29-1 and TRBJ2-4; 8 positions match TRBD1. This CDR3 comprises 14 residues. Looked up from germline, CDR1 is SQVTM and CDR2 is ANQGSEA. CDR3 sequence: CSALGLRGLNEQYF. The CDR3 nucleotides are TGCAGTGCGCTGGGACTCAGGGGGCTGAATGAGCAGTACTTC. Looking up the rest from reference TRBV29-1 and TRBJ2-4 gives the full variable domain: SAVISQKPSRDICQRGTSLTIQCQVDSQVTMMFWYRQQPGQSLTLIATANQGSEATYESGFVIDKFPISRPNLTFSTLTVSNMSPEDSSIYLCSALGLRGLNEQYFGAGTRLSVL.

This clonotype has a count of ten or more. The J gene is TRBJ2-5, the V gene TRBV29-1, with D perhaps TRBD2 (6 bases). V gave up 8 bases and J gave up 2 bases, with 18 bases separating them. The CDR3 loop spans 14 amino acids. Germline-derived CDR1 and CDR2 are SQVTM and ANQGSEA. CDR3 residues: CSFHTGTVQETQYF. CDR3 DNA: TGCAGCTTCCACACCGGGACTGTACAAGAGACCCAGTACTTC.

Regarding this clonotype: This may arise from a read error, as a much more abundant clone is one base away. This chain joins TRBV24-1 and TRBJ2-7; D not certain. The germline V gene has CDR1 KGHDR and CDR2 SFDVKD. The CDR3 sequence is 14 residues long. The chain's CDR3 is CTTSDPSFSYEQYF. The CDR3 DNA reads as TGTACCACCAGTGATCCGAGTTTCTCCTACGAGCAGTACTTC.

The chain links TRBV6-2 or TRBV6-3 to TRBJ2-1; 8 bases fit TRBD2. CDR1 is MNHEY, CDR2 SVGEGT, per germline. The CDR3 covers 14 residues. After removal of 6 bases from V and 7 bases from J, the junction contained 8 bases not matched to a gene. This CDR3 reads CASSQGTRFNEQFF. DNA for the CDR3: TGTGCCAGCAGCCAAGGGACTAGGTTTAATGAGCAGTTCTTC.

This clonotype was observed a handful of times. The junction differs from germline at one of its ends, possibly a read error. The chain joins TRBV6-6 to TRBJ2-3, with 12 bases lining up with TRBD2. This CDR3 spans 16 amino acids. Germline loops: CDR1 MNHNY, CDR2 SVGAGI (reference sequence). The CDR3 here is CASSSGLAGLTNTQYF. The DNA for the CDR3 is TGTGCCAGCAGTTCAGGACTAGCGGGACTCACAAATACGCAGTATTTT.

This clonotype was observed at least ten times. The chain couples TRBV5-1 to TRBJ2-7; 11 positions match TRBD1. The germline CDR1 and CDR2 sequences are SGHRS and YFSETQ. V lost 3 bases to trimming and J lost 2 bases; unmatched junction nucleotides: 7. This CDR3 has 16 residues. CDR3 loop: CASSSSPGQGAYEQYF. In nucleotides, the CDR3 is TGCGCCAGCAGCTCCTCACCGGGACAGGGGGCCTACGAGCAGTACTTC.

There are many counts of this clonotype. This sequence joins TRBV20-1 and TRBJ2-7; D tentatively reads TRBD1 or TRBD2 (5 bases each). This CDR3 is built from 13 residues. Between the trimmed V and J ends, which lost 3 bases and 3 bases, there was a span of 12 bases. Per the germline V gene, CDR1 is DFQATT and CDR2 is SNEGSKA (reference sequence). The CDR3: CSAREVRDYEQYF. In DNA, the CDR3 is TGCAGTGCTAGGGAGGTCAGGGACTACGAGCAGTACTTC.

Here the CDR3 reads CSARIGTASSYEQYF. CDR3 DNA sequence: TGCAGTGCTAGGATCGGTACCGCTAGCTCCTACGAGCAGTACTTC. The chain is built from TRBV20-1 and TRBJ2-7; D unresolved. The CDR3 runs 15 residues. Trimming pared 3 bases from V and 0 bases from J, leaving 15 bases between. Germline CDR1 and CDR2: DFQATT and SNEGSKA (reference sequence).

This chain uses TRBV5-1 with TRBJ1-1, with D possibly TRBD1 on 5 matching bases. V gave up 1 base and J gave up 5 bases, with 15 bases separating them. The CDR3 covers 15 residues. Germline loops: CDR1 SGHRS, CDR2 YFSETQ. The CDR3 DNA reads as TGCGCCAGCAGCTTGCTCGGCGGGGCCGTGACTGAAGCTTTCTTT. Amino acids: CASSLLGGAVTEAFF.

The chain has TRBV15 and TRBJ2-6; possible D gene TRBD2, 6 bases. The CDR3 is made up of 15 amino acids. Trimming took 1 base from V and 4 from J, leaving 8 bases between them. Germline V gives CDR1 LNHNV, CDR2 YYDKDF (reference sequence). In nucleotides, the CDR3 is TGTGCCACCAGCAGAGGGGGGGACGGGGCCAACGTCCTGACTTTC. It is translated as CATSRGGDGANVLTF.

The chain couples TRBV7-2 to TRBJ1-5, with 7 bases fitting TRBD1. Germline values: CDR1 SGHTA, CDR2 FQGNSA. This CDR3 spans 12 amino acids. V lost 7 bases, J lost 8 bases, and 5 bases stayed unmatched. Written as DNA, the CDR3 is TGTGCCAGCACCGAAACAGGGGAGCCCCAGCATTTT. Protein: CASTETGEPQHF.

This chain connects TRBV6-2 or TRBV6-3 to TRBJ2-1, with TRBD2 identical over 11 bases. CDR3 size: 15 residues. The V gene's germline CDR1 is MNHEY and CDR2 SVGEGT. V shed 7 bases and J 6 bases; nucleotides not matched to a gene: 8. CDR3 sequence (DNA): TGTGCCAGCACCCCGTCCGGACTAGCGGGCAATGAGCAGTTCTTC. This encodes CASTPSGLAGNEQFF.

This clonotype was seen more than once but under ten times. The V call is TRBV28, the J call TRBJ2-5; 10 bases are shared with TRBD2. Judging by the DNA end, TRBJ2-7 fits better; the J call may be wrong. Germline V gene sequence: CDR1 MDHEN, CDR2 SYDVKM. CDR3 length: 16 residues. In nucleotides, the CDR3 is TGTGCCAGCAGAGGGCCCCTAGCGGGGGAGGGGGTCGAGCAGTACTTC. Translating it yields CASRGPLAGEGVEQYF.